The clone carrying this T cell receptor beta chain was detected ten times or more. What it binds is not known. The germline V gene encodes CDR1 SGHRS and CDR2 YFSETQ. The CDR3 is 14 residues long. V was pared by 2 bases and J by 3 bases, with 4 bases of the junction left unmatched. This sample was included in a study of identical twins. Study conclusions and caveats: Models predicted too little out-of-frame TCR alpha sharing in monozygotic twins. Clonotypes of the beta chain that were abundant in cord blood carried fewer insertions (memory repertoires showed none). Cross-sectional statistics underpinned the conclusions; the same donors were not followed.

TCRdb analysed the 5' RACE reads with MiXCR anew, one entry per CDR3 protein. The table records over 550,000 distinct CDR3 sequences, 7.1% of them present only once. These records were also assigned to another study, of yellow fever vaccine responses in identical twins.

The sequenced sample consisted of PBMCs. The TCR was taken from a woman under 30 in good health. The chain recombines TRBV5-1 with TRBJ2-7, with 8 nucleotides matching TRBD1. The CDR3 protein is CASSFTTGVYEQYF. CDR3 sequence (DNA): TGCGCCAGCAGCTTTACGACAGGGGTCTACGAGCAGTACTTC.